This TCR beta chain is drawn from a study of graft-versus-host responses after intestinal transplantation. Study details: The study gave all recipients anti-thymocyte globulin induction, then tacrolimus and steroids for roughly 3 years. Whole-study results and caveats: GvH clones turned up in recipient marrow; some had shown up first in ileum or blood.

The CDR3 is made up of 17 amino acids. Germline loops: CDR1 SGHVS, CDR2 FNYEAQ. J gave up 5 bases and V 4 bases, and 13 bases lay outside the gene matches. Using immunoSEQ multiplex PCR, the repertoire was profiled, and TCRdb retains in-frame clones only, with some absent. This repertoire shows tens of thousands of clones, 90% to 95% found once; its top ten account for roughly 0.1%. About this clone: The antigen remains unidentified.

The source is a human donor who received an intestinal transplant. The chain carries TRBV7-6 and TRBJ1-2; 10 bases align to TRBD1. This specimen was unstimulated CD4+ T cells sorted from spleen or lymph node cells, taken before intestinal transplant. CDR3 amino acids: CASSSLQPGQGLYGYTF. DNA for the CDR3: TGTGCCAGCAGCTCCCTCCAACCGGGACAGGGGTTATATGGCTACACCTTC.